One T cell receptor (beta chain) is described in this entry. Its antigen is not identified. This record belongs to a study of cytomegalovirus exposure and HLA in healthy donors. Background on the study: Falling in the Caucasian-associated ancestry cluster were approximately 86% of 398 genotyped donors. General study results and limits: V- and J-gene trimming in TCR beta was tied to a missense DCLRE1C variant by an analysis performed later.

This CDR3 spans 17 amino acids. The V end lost 0 bases, the J end lost 4 bases, and 19 bases lay between the germline ends. Germline lookup yields CDR1 SGHRS and CDR2 YFSETQ. The PCR used 60 Vbeta and 13 Jbeta primers. Clones were sequenced by immunoSEQ multiplex PCR, and TCRdb holds only the in-frame ones, with some missing. The data hold approximately 110,000 clones, with about 81% observed a single time. The TCR comes from a young man in good health and CMV-seronegative. The sample was PBMCs. This sequence joins TRBV5-1 and TRBJ2-5; tentatively, D is TRBD2 (6 bases). CDR3 nucleotides: TGCGCCAGCAGCTTGGAAGTATGGCGGGGATTGGGAGAGACCCAGTACTTC. It translates to CASSLEVWRGLGETQYF.